This T cell receptor beta chain comes out of a study of beta chain features in type 1 diabetes. Study-wide results and caveats: Type 1 diabetes patients showed a moderate but significant shortening of TCRB CDR3s in all four CD4+ subsets.

What was sequenced were expressed TCRB transcripts, since all of the isolated RNA had been reverse transcribed. TCRdb keeps only in-frame clones here, not all; method: immunoSEQ multiplex PCR. The profile shows tens of thousands of clones, roughly 63% of them singletons. This CDR3 comprises 13 residues. Trimming took 2 bases from V and 7 from J, leaving 9 bases between them. Germline-derived CDR1 and CDR2 are KGHSH and LQKENI. With regard to this clone: Its specificity is unknown.

This TCR was sampled from a woman in her twenties or thirties with type 1 diabetes. Sequencing was performed on stem cell memory CD4+ T cells from blood. The gene calls are TRBV18 and TRBJ1-5; perhaps TRBD1 as D (5 bases). The CDR3 here is CASSPGAGQPQHF. As DNA, the CDR3 is TGTGCCAGCTCACCAGGGGCGGGACAGCCCCAGCATTTT.